This T cell receptor beta chain appears in the sequencing data of a study of blood T cells in healthy people across ages. Isolating PBMCs gave at least 6 million of these cells per sample. Deletions cut 6 bases from V and 4 bases from J, with 18 bases between. The germline gives CDR1 SQVTM, CDR2 ANQGSEA. The length of the CDR3 is 14 residues. Using a J-beta primer mix together with a sample-barcoded 5' primer, a second PCR was run for roughly 7 to 12 cycles. MiXCR, run by TCRdb on the 5' RACE reads, gives a single entry per CDR3 protein. The repertoire includes about a million distinct CDR3 sequences, just over 50% of them detected once, and roughly a fifth sits in the top ten.

This clonotype was obtained from a woman between 55 and 75 years old in good health. The sequenced sample was blood. The chain couples TRBV29-1 to TRBJ1-2; D possibly corresponds to TRBD1 (5 bases). The CDR3 region is CSVSGSPTPYGYTF. The CDR3 coding sequence is TGCAGCGTATCAGGGTCCCCCACCCCCTATGGCTACACCTTC.